The sequence of this TCR beta chain was determined in a study of OX40 agonist ivuxolimab in advanced cancers. Libraries were prepared by immunoSEQ multiplex PCR; TCRdb keeps only in-frame clonotypes and omits some of them. The sample includes fewer than 30,000 clones, around 90% seen only once; the top ten take 9.5% to 10%. Germline-derived CDR1 and CDR2 are SGHNT and YYREEE (reference sequence). This CDR3 has 14 residues. The V end lost 0 bases, the J end lost 5 bases, and 11 bases lay between the germline ends. Study outcomes and limitations: CD8+ T cells showed, on average, more clonal expansion than CD4+ cells.

Concerning this clone itself: Its target is unknown.

V gene TRBV5-4 combines with J gene TRBJ2-5, with D unclear. This TCR was sampled from an adult with an advanced solid tumor such as melanoma, head and neck, liver or kidney cancer. Source: CD4+ or CD8+ T cells sorted from blood, taken in a trial of the OX40 agonist ivuxolimab. CDR3 nucleotides: TGTGCCAGCAGCTTGGAATCGGCACGGGAGACCCAGTACTTC. Its protein is CASSLESARETQYF.